One and the same sample provided the 22 T cell receptor beta chains below, sequenced in a study of cytomegalovirus exposure and HLA in healthy donors. Measured with immunoSEQ multiplex PCR; TCRdb has only the in-frame clones, and not every one. Found here are some 60,000 clones, approximately 94% of them singletons; the top ten hold about 4%. The sequenced sample was PBMCs. These receptors were taken from a man between 18 and 29 years old in good health and CMV-seropositive.

The V gene is TRBV10-3, the J gene TRBJ2-1, with no clear D. V gave up 4 bases and J gave up 0 bases, with 10 bases separating them. Germline assignment: CDR1 ENHRY and CDR2 SYGVKD. There are 15 residues in the CDR3. CDR3: CAISGGENSYNEQFF. The DNA of the CDR3 is TGTGCCATCAGTGGCGGTGAAAACTCCTACAATGAGCAGTTCTTC.

The V and J genes are TRBV28 and TRBJ2-7; D is possibly TRBD2 (6 bases). Germline-derived CDR1 and CDR2 are MDHEN and SYDVKM. Deletions cut 2 bases from V and 5 bases from J, with 13 bases between. The CDR3 loop spans 14 amino acids. Here the CDR3 DNA reads TGTGCCAGCAGTTTAGGAGGGAAAGGGCACGAGCAGTACTTC. Its translation: CASSLGGKGHEQYF.

The rearrangement links TRBV4-3 to TRBJ2-7, with 10 bases identical to TRBD2. CDR1 LGHNA and CDR2 YSLEER come from the germline V gene. This CDR3 is built from 15 residues. Germline trimming cut 4 bases from V and 4 bases from J; bases unmatched to any gene: 7. The CDR3 sequence is CASSRQTSGVYEQYF. The CDR3 nucleotides read TGCGCCAGCAGCCGACAAACTAGCGGGGTGTACGAGCAGTACTTC.

The chain recombines TRBV9 with TRBJ1-1; D is ambiguous. V shed 0 bases and J shed 0 bases, with 9 bases lying between them. In germline, CDR1 is SGDLS, CDR2 YYNGEE. CDR3 length: 15 amino acids. The DNA of the CDR3 is TGTGCCAGCAGCGTAGTTCCAGGCCTGAACACTGAAGCTTTCTTT. Translated: CASSVVPGLNTEAFF. Supplemented by reference TRBV9 and TRBJ1-1, the full variable domain reads DSGVTQTPKHLITATGQRVTLRCSPRSGDLSVYWYQQSLDQGLQFLIQYYNGEERAKGNILERFSAQQFPDLHSELNLSSLELGDSALYFCASSVVPGLNTEAFFGQGTRLTVV.

The chain has TRBV4-1 and TRBJ2-7; 11 nucleotides match TRBD1. Trimming at V came to 5 bases and at J to 4 bases, leaving 4 bases not matched to a gene. Germline CDR1 and CDR2: MGHRA and YSYEKL. The CDR3 length is 14 residues. The DNA of the CDR3 is TGCGCCAGCAGCGGGACAGGGGGAATTTACGAGCAGTACTTC. This encodes CASSGTGGIYEQYF.

The rearrangement uses TRBV7-6 and TRBJ2-1; TRBD2 matches at 12 bases. The CDR3 contains 16 residues. Germline assignment: CDR1 SGHVS and CDR2 FNYEAQ. V gave up 5 bases and J gave up 4 bases; unmatched junction bases: 6. The CDR3 DNA reads TGTGCCAGCAGCCGCATCGGGACTAGCGGGTACAATGAGCAGTTCTTC. It yields the protein CASSRIGTSGYNEQFF.

The chain joins TRBV4-1 to TRBJ1-5; 8 nucleotides match TRBD1. Looked up from germline, CDR1 is MGHRA and CDR2 is YSYEKL. The junction had 8 bases not matched to a gene; V was cut back by 4 bases and J by 6 bases. The CDR3 has 15 amino acids. The CDR3 region is CASSRGAGGVQPQHF. The CDR3 DNA is TGCGCCAGCAGCCGTGGGGCAGGGGGCGTTCAGCCCCAGCATTTT.

The chain employs TRBV6-5 and TRBJ1-2, with TRBD1 matching over 7 bases. The junction had 13 bases not matched to a gene; V was cut back by 6 bases and J by 6 bases. CDR1 is MNHEY and CDR2 is SVGAGI in the germline V gene. This CDR3 is 15 amino acids long. CDR3 region: CASSRLEGGKNGYTF. In DNA, the CDR3 is TGTGCCAGCAGCCGCCTGGAAGGGGGCAAGAATGGCTACACCTTC.

The gene calls are TRBV7-6 and TRBJ2-1; a possible D gene is TRBD2 (5 bases). The germline gives CDR1 SGHVS, CDR2 FNYEAQ. Trimming took 1 base from V and 6 from J, leaving 10 bases between them. The CDR3 totals 14 residues. This CDR3 reads CASSLEASSNEQFF. CDR3 coding DNA: TGTGCCAGCAGCTTAGAAGCTAGCAGCAATGAGCAGTTCTTC.

The V call is TRBV7-2, the J call TRBJ1-5; TRBD1 might be the D (5 bases). CDR3 length: 15 amino acids. Germline V lookup: CDR1 SGHTA, CDR2 FQGNSA. V was trimmed by 1 base and J by 5 bases, leaving 12 bases between them. The CDR3 DNA is TGTGCCAGCAGCTTAGGGGGGGTCGTTGATCAGCCCCAGCATTTT. This encodes CASSLGGVVDQPQHF. The full variable domain, its missing parts supplied by reference TRBV7-2 and TRBJ1-5, is GAGVSQSPSNKVTEKGKDVELRCDPISGHTALYWYRQSLGQGLEFLIYFQGNSAPDKSGLPSDRFSAERTGGSVSTLTIQRTQQEDSAVYLCASSLGGVVDQPQHFGDGTRLSIL.

The V call is TRBV12-5, the J call TRBJ2-1, with 8 nucleotides matching TRBD2. Germline CDR1 is LGHNT and CDR2 is FRNRAP. The CDR3 is 14 residues long. Losses at the gene ends were 1 base for V and 8 bases for J; bases not matched to a gene: 4. The CDR3 region has the DNA TGTGCTAGTGGTTTGGATGTGCGGGAGGATGAGCAGTTCTTC. Amino acid sequence: CASGLDVREDEQFF.

This sequence joins TRBV6-1 and TRBJ2-7; tentative D call: TRBD2 (6 bases). Germline loops: CDR1 MNHNS, CDR2 SASEGT. The V end lost 7 bases, the J end lost 3 bases, and 16 bases lay between the germline ends. This CDR3 contains 14 residues. The CDR3 protein is CASTDRDSYYEQYF. The CDR3 DNA follows: TGTGCCAGCACTGATAGGGACTCCTACTACGAGCAGTACTTC.

The chain is built from TRBV27 and TRBJ1-1; D is perhaps TRBD1 (6 bases). CDR3 size: 13 residues. Germline V gene sequence: CDR1 MNHEY, CDR2 SMNVEV (reference sequence). V was cut by 2 bases and J by 2 bases, with 6 bases left in between. The CDR3 DNA reads as TGTGCCAGCAGTTTAGGGGGCAACACTGAAGCTTTCTTT. Translating gives CASSLGGNTEAFF.

CDR3 sequence reads: CASSPSGGCPSTDTQYF. The DNA for the CDR3 is TGTGCCAGCTCCCCCAGCGGGGGGTGTCCTAGCACAGATACGCAGTATTTT. The J gene is TRBJ2-3, the V gene TRBV25-1; 9 bases are a match to TRBD2. V gave up 8 bases and J gave up 0 bases; unmatched junction bases: 12. From germline, CDR1 is MGHDK and CDR2 SYGVNS. This CDR3 has 17 amino acids.

The rearrangement uses TRBV15 and TRBJ2-5, with D perhaps matching TRBD1 (7 bases). This CDR3 comprises 15 residues. Germline loops: CDR1 LNHNV, CDR2 YYDKDF (reference sequence). V dropped 3 bases and J dropped 3 bases, with 14 bases sitting between them. The CDR3 reads CATSREGQREETQYF. CDR3 sequence (DNA): TGTGCCACCAGCAGGGAGGGACAGCGAGAAGAGACCCAGTACTTC.

This chain joins TRBV30 and TRBJ2-7; D is unresolved. V was pared by 1 base and J by 3 bases, with 7 bases between. The CDR3 loop spans 12 amino acids. Germline lookup yields CDR1 GTSNPN and CDR2 SVGIG (reference sequence). Here the CDR3 reads CAWSDESYEQYF. The CDR3 nucleotides are TGTGCCTGGAGTGACGAGAGCTACGAGCAGTACTTC.

The rearrangement uses TRBV28 and TRBJ1-6; D is unclear. Germline lookup yields CDR1 MDHEN and CDR2 SYDVKM. The CDR3 runs 17 residues. V lost 7 bases and J lost 0, with 16 bases in between. CDR3 amino acids: CASTSRESNSYNSPLHF. The CDR3 DNA follows: TGTGCCAGCACATCCCGTGAGAGCAACTCCTATAATTCACCCCTCCACTTT.

This sequence joins TRBV28 and TRBJ1-4; maybe TRBD1 (5 bases). V lost 2 bases, J lost 10 bases, and 23 bases lay in between. This CDR3 has 17 amino acids. Germline CDR1 reads MDHEN; CDR2 reads SYDVKM. CDR3 in amino acids: CASSLQNPGLDRGKLFF. The CDR3 region has the DNA TGTGCCAGCAGTTTACAAAATCCGGGACTCGACCGAGGAAAACTGTTTTTT.

In this sample, this clone turned up once. CDR3 protein: CASSESGQLEAFF. CDR3 sequence (DNA): TGCGCCAGCAGTGAGTCAGGACAGCTCGAAGCTTTCTTT. V gene TRBV10-1 combines with J gene TRBJ1-1, with a possible D match to TRBD1 (6 bases). This CDR3 is 13 amino acids long. Trimming took 0 bases from V and 8 from J, leaving 10 bases between them. Germline V CDR1 and CDR2: WNHNN, SYGVQD (reference sequence).

This chain connects TRBV30 to TRBJ2-5, with 10 bases lining up with TRBD2. The germline V gene has CDR1 GTSNPN and CDR2 SVGIG (reference sequence). The CDR3 has 15 residues. The junction had 7 bases not matched to a gene; V was cut back by 3 bases and J by 3 bases. Here the CDR3 DNA reads TGTGCCTGGAGGTCCCTAGCGGGAGTCAAAGAGACCCAGTACTTC. Translating it yields CAWRSLAGVKETQYF.

This chain joins TRBV5-6 and TRBJ2-1; perhaps TRBD1 as D (6 bases). Between the trimmed V and J ends, which lost 2 bases and 1 base, there was a span of 19 bases. Per the germline V gene, CDR1 is SGHDT and CDR2 is YYEEEE. There are 18 residues in the CDR3. The CDR3: CASSFGRGSPRSYNEQFF. Here the CDR3 DNA reads TGTGCCAGCAGCTTCGGCAGGGGATCTCCTCGATCCTACAATGAGCAGTTCTTC.

The genes are TRBV10-3 and TRBJ1-2; TRBD1 might be the D (6 bases). Trimming pared 3 bases from V and 4 bases from J, leaving 15 bases between. Looked up from germline, CDR1 is ENHRY and CDR2 is SYGVKD. This CDR3 is built from 15 residues. This CDR3 is CAISEIGGTLYGYTF. CDR3 DNA: TGTGCCATCAGTGAAATAGGGGGTACACTCTATGGCTACACCTTC.